A selection of T cell receptor beta chains follows, all from one sample in a study of T cell changes during pregnancy in multiple sclerosis. Sequencing was performed with immunoSEQ multiplex PCR; in TCRdb, only in-frame clones are kept and a portion is missing. The table includes just under 80,000 clones, around 95% detected once. The sample here was peripheral blood, taken in the second trimester of pregnancy. Every receptor here comes from a female donor in good health, enrolled as a control in a pregnancy study. Each CDR3 is given with its conserved first and last residue. A D gene is named only where the DNA matches it firmly. The size of a clone is reported for some rows only, either as once, few or many, or as a class for expanded clones.

V gene: TRBV29-1; D gene: TRBD1; clone size: NA; J gene: TRBJ1-2; CDR3 DNA: TGCAGCGTTGAATTAGACAGGGCACGCTATGGCTACACCTTC; CDR3 protein: CSVELDRARYGYTF
V gene: TRBV7-6; D gene: NA; clone size: NA; J gene: TRBJ1-1; CDR3 DNA: TGTGCCAGCAGCTTAGTTAGAAGCATGAACACTGAAGCTTTCTTT; CDR3 protein: CASSLVRSMNTEAFF
V gene: TRBV6-4; D gene: TRBD2; clone size: few; J gene: TRBJ2-3; CDR3 DNA: TGTGCCAGCAGTGTTAGCGGGGGGGCCTCAGATACGCAGTATTTT; CDR3 protein: CASSVSGGASDTQYF
V gene: TRBV30; D gene: NA; clone size: NA; J gene: TRBJ2-7; CDR3 DNA: TGTACCTGGAGTGTAAAGACAGGTCTCGGGTACGAGCAGTACTTC; CDR3 protein: CTWSVKTGLGYEQYF
V gene: TRBV5-1; D gene: TRBD1; clone size: NA; J gene: TRBJ1-1; CDR3 DNA: TGCGCCAGCAGCTGGACAGGGGGCGAGACTGAAGCTTTCTTT; CDR3 protein: CASSWTGGETEAFF
V gene: TRBV6-5; D gene: NA; clone size: NA; J gene: TRBJ2-4; CDR3 DNA: TGTGCCAGCAAGAGGCCCCAGGGCATTCAGTACTTC; CDR3 protein: CASKRPQGIQYF
V gene: TRBV10-3; D gene: TRBD2; clone size: NA; J gene: TRBJ2-1; CDR3 DNA: TGTGCCATCAGTGCCCTAGCGGGCCACTCGGGGAATGAGCAGTTCTTC; CDR3 protein: CAISALAGHSGNEQFF
V gene: TRBV19; D gene: NA; clone size: once; J gene: TRBJ1-5; CDR3 DNA: TGTGCCAGTAGTAACCGGGACCATAGCTGGGGGGGCAATCAGCCCCAGCATTTT; CDR3 protein: CASSNRDHSWGGNQPQHF
V gene: TRBV19; D gene: NA; clone size: NA; J gene: TRBJ1-3; CDR3 DNA: TGTGCCAGTAGGTGGAGGGACTCTGGAAACACCATATATTTT; CDR3 protein: CASRWRDSGNTIYF
V gene: TRBV7-9; D gene: TRBD1; clone size: NA; J gene: TRBJ1-2; CDR3 DNA: TGTGCCAGCAGGCCCGGGACAGCCGTCAGCTATGGCTACACCTTC; CDR3 protein: CASRPGTAVSYGYTF
V gene: TRBV6-5; D gene: NA; clone size: once; J gene: TRBJ1-1; CDR3 DNA: TGTGCCACCTCAGGCCTCACTGAAGCTTTCTTT; CDR3 protein: CATSGLTEAFF
V gene: TRBV4-3; D gene: TRBD1; clone size: NA; J gene: TRBJ1-5; CDR3 DNA: TGCGCCAGCAGCCAGGCGACAGGGGTCAATCAGCCCCAGCATTTT; CDR3 protein: CASSQATGVNQPQHF
V gene: TRBV11-2; D gene: TRBD1; clone size: NA; J gene: TRBJ1-6; CDR3 DNA: TGTGCCAGCAGAAGACAGGGGATTGATTCACCCCTCCACTTT; CDR3 protein: CASRRQGIDSPLHF
V gene: TRBV5-6; D gene: NA; clone size: NA; J gene: TRBJ2-3; CDR3 DNA: TGTGCCAGCAGCGTCCCGTACAGGGGAGGAGATACGCAGTATTTT; CDR3 protein: CASSVPYRGGDTQYF
V gene: TRBV4-1; D gene: NA; clone size: few; J gene: TRBJ1-5; CDR3 DNA: TGCGCCAGCAGCCAAGGAGGGCCTTCAGTAGGGCCCCAGCATTTT; CDR3 protein: CASSQGGPSVGPQHF